Sequencing of this T cell receptor beta chain was carried out in a study of OX40 agonist ivuxolimab in advanced cancers. Assay: immunoSEQ multiplex PCR; the TCRdb copy retains only in-frame clones and omits some. The sample has over 25,000 clones, over 90% seen once; the top ten hold about a tenth. Patients with autoimmune history or systemic immunosuppression were excluded. CDR1 is SGHDT, CDR2 YYEEEE, per germline. This CDR3 has 15 residues. Trimming removed 4 bases at V and 2 bases at J, with 12 bases between. The chain has TRBV5-6 and TRBJ2-2; D remains unclear. The input for sequencing was CD4+ or CD8+ T cells sorted from blood, taken in a trial of the OX40 agonist ivuxolimab. The TCR originated in an adult with an advanced solid tumor such as melanoma, head and neck, liver or kidney cancer. CDR3 residues: CASSIGQVNTGELFF. CDR3 DNA: TGTGCCAGCAGCATCGGGCAGGTTAACACCGGGGAGCTGTTTTTT.